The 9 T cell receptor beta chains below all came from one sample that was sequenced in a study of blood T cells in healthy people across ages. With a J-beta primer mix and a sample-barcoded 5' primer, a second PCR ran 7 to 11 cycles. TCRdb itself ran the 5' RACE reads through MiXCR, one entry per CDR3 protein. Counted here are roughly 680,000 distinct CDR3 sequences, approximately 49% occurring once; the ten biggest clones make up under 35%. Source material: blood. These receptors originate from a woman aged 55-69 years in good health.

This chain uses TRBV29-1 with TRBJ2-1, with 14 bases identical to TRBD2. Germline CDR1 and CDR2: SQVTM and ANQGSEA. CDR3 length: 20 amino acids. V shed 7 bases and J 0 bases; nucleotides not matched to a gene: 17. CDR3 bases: TGCAGCGCCTTCGACCTCGGACTAGCGGGAGGCCCGAGCTCCTACAATGAGCAGTTCTTC. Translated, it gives CSAFDLGLAGGPSSYNEQFF.

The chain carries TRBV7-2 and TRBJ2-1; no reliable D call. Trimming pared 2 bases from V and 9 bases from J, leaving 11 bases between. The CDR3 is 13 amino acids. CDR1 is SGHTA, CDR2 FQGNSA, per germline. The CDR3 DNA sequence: TGTGCCAGCAGCTTATCGGGCTTGCGTGAGCAGTTCTTC. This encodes CASSLSGLREQFF.

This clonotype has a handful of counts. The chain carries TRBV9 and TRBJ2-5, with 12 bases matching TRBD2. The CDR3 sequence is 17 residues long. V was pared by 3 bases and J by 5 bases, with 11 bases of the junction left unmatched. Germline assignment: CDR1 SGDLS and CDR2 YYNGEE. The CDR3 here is CASSAKTSGSGLETQYF. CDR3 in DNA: TGTGCCAGCAGCGCAAAGACTAGCGGGAGTGGTTTGGAGACCCAGTACTTC.

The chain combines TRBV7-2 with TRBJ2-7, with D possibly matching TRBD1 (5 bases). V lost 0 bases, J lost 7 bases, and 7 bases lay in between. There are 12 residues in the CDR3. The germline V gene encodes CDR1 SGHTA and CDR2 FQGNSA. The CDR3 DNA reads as TGTGCCAGCAGCTTAGCAAACAGGGAGCAGTACTTC. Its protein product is CASSLANREQYF.

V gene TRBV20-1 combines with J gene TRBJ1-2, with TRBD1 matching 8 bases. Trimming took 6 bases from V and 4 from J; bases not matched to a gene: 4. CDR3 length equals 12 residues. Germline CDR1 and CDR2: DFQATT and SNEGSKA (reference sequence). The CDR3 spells CSARTGIYGYTF. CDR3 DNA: TGCAGTGCCAGGACAGGGATCTATGGCTACACCTTC.

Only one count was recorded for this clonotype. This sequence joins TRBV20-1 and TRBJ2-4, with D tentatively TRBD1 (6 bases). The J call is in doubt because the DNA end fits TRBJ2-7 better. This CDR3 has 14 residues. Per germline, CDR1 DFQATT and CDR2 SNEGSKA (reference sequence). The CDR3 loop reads CSARGDNPLHEQYF. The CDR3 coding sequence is TGCAGTGCTAGAGGGGACAACCCTTTGCACGAGCAGTACTTC.

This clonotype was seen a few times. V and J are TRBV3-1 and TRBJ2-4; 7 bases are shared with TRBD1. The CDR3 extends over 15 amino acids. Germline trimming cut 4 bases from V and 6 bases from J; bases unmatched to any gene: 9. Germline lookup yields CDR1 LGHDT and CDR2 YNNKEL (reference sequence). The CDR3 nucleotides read TGTGCCAGCAGCCCGCTACAGGGGCCTGGAAACATTCAGTACTTC. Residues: CASSPLQGPGNIQYF.

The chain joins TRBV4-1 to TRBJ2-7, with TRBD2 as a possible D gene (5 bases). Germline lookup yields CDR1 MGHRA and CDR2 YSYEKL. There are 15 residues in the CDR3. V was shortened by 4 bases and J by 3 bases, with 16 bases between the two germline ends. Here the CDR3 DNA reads TGCGCCAGCAGCCGGGAGCCGGGGAAAATCTACGAGCAGTACTTC. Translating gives CASSREPGKIYEQYF.

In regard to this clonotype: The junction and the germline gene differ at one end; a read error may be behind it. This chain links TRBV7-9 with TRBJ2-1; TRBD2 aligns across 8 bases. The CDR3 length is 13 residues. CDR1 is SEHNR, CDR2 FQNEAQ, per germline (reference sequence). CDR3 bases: TGTACCAGCAGCCCCGGCTCGGGGGGACTAGAGTTCTTC. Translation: CTSSPGSGGLEFF.